This TCR beta chain appears in the sequencing data of a study of blood T cell repertoires in COVID-19. Enrollees, about 18 to 95 years old, lived in fewer than 25 US areas. Exposed enrollees had met someone with a PCR-confirmed or clinician-diagnosed COVID-19 case at some point within the 2 weeks before study entry. The germline V gene encodes CDR1 MGHRA and CDR2 YSYEKL. The CDR3 has 14 residues. Trimming stripped 1 base from V and 6 bases from J, with 12 bases between. Produced via immunoSEQ multiplex PCR; TCRdb's table is partial and in-frame only. The repertoire holds roughly 200,000 clones, around 82% seen once, with roughly 4.8% in the top ten.

The sample comprised PBMCs or T cells enriched from blood (not recorded which). The genes are TRBV4-1 and TRBJ1-2, with D hard to call. The clonotype was recovered from a woman aged 50 to 65 who had been exposed to COVID-19. The CDR3 sequence is CASSQAMGRDGYTF. The CDR3 nucleotides read TGCGCCAGCAGCCAAGCCATGGGGAGGGATGGCTACACCTTC.